The entry that follows covers one T cell receptor beta chain sequence. What it recognizes is unknown. The method was immunoSEQ multiplex PCR; TCRdb's version includes in-frame clones alone and lacks a portion of them. The sample lists approximately 83,000 clones, about 88% seen once, with around 20% in the top ten. CDR1 ENHRY and CDR2 SYGVKD come from the germline V gene. This CDR3 is built from 13 residues. Trimming removed 4 bases at V and 0 bases at J, with 4 bases between. This specimen comes from a study of T cells in localized non-small cell lung cancer. The study, taken as a whole, reports: Maximal T cell clonality occurred in uninvolved adjacent lung, with tumor ranking below it.

This receptor was obtained from a woman between 40 and 69 years old with stage I squamous cell lung carcinoma. The input for sequencing was peripheral blood, taken before any cancer treatment. The chain combines TRBV10-3 with TRBJ1-5, with no clear D. The CDR3 protein is CAISGDSNQPQHF. As DNA, the CDR3 is TGTGCCATCAGTGGGGATAGCAATCAGCCCCAGCATTTT.